The 24 T cell receptor beta chains below all came from one sample that was sequenced in a study of T-cell reconstitution after alpha-beta-depleted transplantation in children. Preparation of the TCRbeta library involved a method that used unique molecular identifiers. TCRdb redid the calling of the PCR reads with MiXCR, one entry per CDR3 protein. The sample includes around 190,000 distinct CDR3 sequences, approximately 6.3% of them seen just once. The source material was PBMCs, sampled before TCRalphabeta/CD19-depleted stem cell transplant. All receptors come from a boy between 2 and 10 years old with acute lymphoblastic leukemia, due to receive a stem cell transplant.

V usage is TRBV10-3 and J usage is TRBJ1-1, with D possibly TRBD1 on 5 matching bases. The CDR3 is 15 residues long. Germline-derived CDR1 and CDR2 are ENHRY and SYGVKD. Trimming took 10 bases from V and 1 from J, leaving 19 bases between them. In nucleotides, the CDR3 is TGTGCCACCCGGGACCCCAACGAGCGGAACACTGAAGCTTTCTTT. It translates to CATRDPNERNTEAFF.

The table lists this clonotype with many counts. The chain joins TRBV4-1 to TRBJ2-7, with D possibly TRBD2 on 6 matching bases. Deletions cut 1 base from V and 4 bases from J, with 14 bases between. Looked up from germline, CDR1 is MGHRA and CDR2 is YSYEKL. CDR3 size: 15 residues. The CDR3 DNA reads TGCGCCAGCAGCCAAGGACGCGGGAATCGGTACGAGCAGTACTTC. It translates to CASSQGRGNRYEQYF.

This clonotype was observed at least ten times. The chain is built from TRBV4-3 and TRBJ2-7, with TRBD2 matching over 14 bases. The V gene's germline CDR1 is LGHNA and CDR2 YSLEER. The CDR3 loop spans 15 amino acids. V shed 6 bases, J shed 3 bases, and the junction held 4 bases outside the gene matches. CDR3 region: CASSPGLAGDYEQYF. In DNA form, the CDR3 reads TGCGCCAGCAGTCCGGGACTAGCGGGAGACTACGAGCAGTACTTC.

The V and J genes are TRBV14 and TRBJ2-7; the D gene is possibly TRBD1 (5 bases). Between the trimmed V and J ends, which lost 1 base and 0 bases, there was a span of 10 bases. Germline CDR1 is SGHDN and CDR2 is FVKESK. This CDR3 is built from 15 residues. CDR3 sequence: CASSQGTGVSYEQYF. In DNA, the CDR3 is TGTGCCAGCAGCCAAGGTACAGGAGTCTCCTACGAGCAGTACTTC.

This clonotype was seen many times. This sequence joins TRBV12-3 or TRBV12-4 and TRBJ2-7, with 7 bases matching TRBD2. The V and J ends lost 7 bases and 4 bases, in that order; junction bases with no gene match: 7. The CDR3 extends over 13 amino acids. The CDR3 sequence: CASKPSGSYEQYF. CDR3 in DNA: TGTGCCAGCAAACCTAGCGGTAGTTACGAGCAGTACTTC.

This clonotype showed up many times. The CDR3 spells CASSLARTGYEQYF. The CDR3 DNA reads TGTGCCAGCAGCTTAGCCAGGACAGGGTACGAGCAGTACTTC. This rearrangement joins TRBV7-2 to TRBJ2-7; 8 bases agree with TRBD1. The CDR3 sequence is 14 residues long. Germline V CDR1 and CDR2: SGHTA, FQGNSA. After removal of 0 bases from V and 4 bases from J, the junction contained 2 bases not matched to a gene.

This clonotype was counted ten times or more. The V gene is TRBV5-6, the J gene TRBJ2-1; TRBD1 matches 7 bases. Germline CDR1 and CDR2: SGHDT and YYEEEE. V lost 4 bases to trimming and J lost 9 bases; unmatched junction nucleotides: 16. The CDR3 length is 16 residues. CDR3 loop: CASSELGTVIVGEQFF. The CDR3 region has the DNA TGTGCCAGCAGCGAATTAGGGACAGTGATCGTCGGTGAGCAGTTCTTC.

The chain combines TRBV14 with TRBJ2-7; D is uncertain. The CDR3 has 13 amino acids. V lost 4 bases to trimming and J lost 2 bases, with 9 bases between them. The V gene's germline CDR1 is SGHDN and CDR2 FVKESK. This CDR3 is CASSRVSAYEQYF. The CDR3 DNA is TGTGCCAGCAGCCGCGTGAGCGCCTACGAGCAGTACTTC. Drawing the rest from reference TRBV14 and TRBJ2-7, the complete variable domain is EAGVTQFPSHSVIEKGQTVTLRCDPISGHDNLYWYRRVMGKEIKFLLHFVKESKQDESGMPNNRFLAERTGGTYSTLKVQPAELEDSGVYFCASSRVSAYEQYFGPGTRLTVT.

This clonotype has a count of ten or more. J is TRBJ2-7 and V is TRBV20-1; 14 bases fit TRBD2. Germline V gene sequence: CDR1 DFQATT, CDR2 SNEGSKA (reference sequence). The length of the CDR3 is 16 residues. V shed 6 bases, J shed 7 bases, and the junction held 14 bases outside the gene matches. As DNA, the CDR3 is TGCAGTGCCGGGTCCCGGGGACTAGCGGGAGTTCATGAGCAGTACTTC. Translation gives CSAGSRGLAGVHEQYF.

This chain joins TRBV19 and TRBJ1-4; D not resolved. Germline V gene sequence: CDR1 LNHDA, CDR2 SQIVND (reference sequence). Trimming left V 5 bases short and J 8 bases short, with 6 bases between. The CDR3 has 11 amino acids. The CDR3 bases are TGTGCCAGTAGTGTACAAGAAAAACTGTTTTTT. It encodes CASSVQEKLFF.

The V and J genes are TRBV12-3 or TRBV12-4 and TRBJ1-6, with D unresolved. This CDR3 has 12 residues. The ends were cut back, 3 bases at V and 7 bases at J, with 4 bases in the middle. CDR3 protein: CASSFRNSPLHF. As DNA, the CDR3 is TGTGCCAGCAGTTTCAGAAATTCACCCCTCCACTTT.

At least ten counts were recorded for this clonotype. V is TRBV7-2 and J is TRBJ2-1, with 8 bases matching TRBD2. CDR1 and CDR2 (germline): SGHTA, FQGNSA. The ends lost 6 bases at V and 6 bases at J; junction bases unmatched: 10. This CDR3 is built from 15 residues. The CDR3 is CASSSTGTRGNEQFF. CDR3 nucleotide sequence: TGTGCCAGCAGTTCCACCGGGACTAGGGGCAATGAGCAGTTCTTC.

This clonotype was counted at least ten times. This sequence joins TRBV7-3 and TRBJ1-4; tentative D call: TRBD1 (6 bases). CDR3 length: 18 residues. V lost 1 base, J lost 3 bases, and 18 bases lay in between. Germline CDR1 SGHTA, CDR2 FQGTGA. CDR3 protein: CASSLRTLQGYPNEKLFF. The DNA of the CDR3 is TGTGCCAGCAGCTTAAGGACGCTTCAGGGGTATCCTAATGAAAAACTGTTTTTT.

V and J are TRBV12-3 or TRBV12-4 and TRBJ1-5; D gene unclear. The V and J ends lost 3 bases and 0 bases respectively, with 9 bases between them. The CDR3 is 15 residues long. The CDR3 bases are TGTGCCAGCAGTTTGAGCCCGAATAGCAATCAGCCCCAGCATTTT. Protein sequence: CASSLSPNSNQPQHF.

This clonotype was observed many times. This sequence joins TRBV27 and TRBJ2-7; 7 bases agree with TRBD1. The CDR3 extends over 12 amino acids. Germline CDR1 is MNHEY and CDR2 is SMNVEV (reference sequence). V gave up 10 bases and J gave up 0 bases; unmatched junction bases: 3. CDR3 loop: CATWDSSYEQYF. The CDR3 DNA sequence: TGTGCCACCTGGGACAGCTCCTACGAGCAGTACTTC.

This clonotype was recorded at least ten times. J is TRBJ2-1 and V is TRBV10-3; 11 nucleotides line up with TRBD2. The CDR3 spans 15 residues. The V and J ends lost 2 bases and 6 bases, in that order; junction bases with no gene match: 3. Germline V gene sequence: CDR1 ENHRY, CDR2 SYGVKD. The CDR3 loop is CAISETTSGTNEQFF. The CDR3 DNA reads TGTGCCATCAGTGAGACGACTAGCGGGACCAATGAGCAGTTCTTC.

The V and J genes are TRBV18 and TRBJ1-2, with D unresolved. Trimming shortened V by 2 bases and J by 6 bases, and 10 bases separated the two germline ends. The CDR3 runs to 13 residues. The germline gives CDR1 KGHSH, CDR2 LQKENI. The DNA of the CDR3 is TGTGCCAGCTCACCAAAGGCGACGGATGGCTACACCTTC. The encoded protein is CASSPKATDGYTF.

This clonotype has just a few counts. The J gene is TRBJ2-7, the V gene TRBV6-1; tentatively, D is TRBD2 (6 bases). Germline values: CDR1 MNHNS, CDR2 SASEGT. The V end was cut by 6 bases, the J end by 2 bases, with 20 bases between. The CDR3 totals 16 residues. The CDR3 nucleotides are TGTGCCAGCAGCTCCCCCTTGGGGCGGGGAGCCTACGAGCAGTACTTC. Its translation is CASSSPLGRGAYEQYF.

This clonotype appeared many times. This rearrangement joins TRBV6-1 to TRBJ2-2; 11 bases are shared with TRBD2. The CDR3 sequence is 18 residues long. Trimming removed 3 bases from V and 2 bases from J; junction bases left unmatched: 8. Germline V gene sequence: CDR1 MNHNS, CDR2 SASEGT. CDR3 coding DNA: TGTGCCAGCAGTGATCCTGTAGCGGGAGGGCTAAACACCGGGGAGCTGTTTTTT. This codes for CASSDPVAGGLNTGELFF.

The gene calls are TRBV20-1 and TRBJ2-7; maybe TRBD2 (5 bases). V lost 6 bases and J 2 bases, leaving 14 bases between the germline ends. Germline V lookup: CDR1 DFQATT, CDR2 SNEGSKA (reference sequence). This CDR3 is 13 amino acids long. CDR3 sequence: CSAAFGDPYEQYF. The CDR3 DNA sequence: TGCAGTGCCGCCTTCGGGGATCCCTACGAGCAGTACTTC.

This clonotype occurred a few times. The gene calls are TRBV28 and TRBJ2-5; possibly TRBD2 for D (5 bases). V lost 6 bases, J lost 7 bases, and 15 bases lay in between. The CDR3 sequence is 13 residues long. The germline gives CDR1 MDHEN, CDR2 SYDVKM. CDR3 in amino acids: CASSGKGFATQYF. CDR3 nucleotides: TGTGCCAGCAGCGGGAAAGGTTTCGCGACCCAGTACTTC.

This clonotype was seen many times. The chain uses TRBV3-1 and TRBJ1-5; perhaps TRBD1 as D (6 bases). V dropped 3 bases and J dropped 7 bases, with 10 bases sitting between them. This CDR3 contains 13 residues. The germline CDR1 and CDR2 sequences are LGHDT and YNNKEL (reference sequence). The CDR3 nucleotides read TGTGCCAGCAGCCAGAAGGGGGACCAGCCCCAGCATTTT. Its translation: CASSQKGDQPQHF.

This clonotype was seen many times. The chain uses TRBV7-3 and TRBJ2-7; D is possibly TRBD1 (6 bases). The V end was cut by 0 bases, the J end by 3 bases, with 6 bases between. The V gene's germline CDR1 is SGHTA and CDR2 FQGTGA. There are 13 residues in the CDR3. Here the CDR3 DNA reads TGTGCCAGCAGCTTAACAGGGGGCTACGAGCAGTACTTC. It encodes CASSLTGGYEQYF. The complete variable domain, with remaining parts taken from reference TRBV7-3 and TRBJ2-7, reads GAGVSQTPSNKVTEKGKYVELRCDPISGHTALYWYRQSLGQGPEFLIYFQGTGAADDSGLPNDRFFAVRPEGSVSTLKIQRTERGDSAVYLCASSLTGGYEQYFGPGTRLTVT.

This clonotype was seen a handful of times. The chain recombines TRBV12-3 or TRBV12-4 with TRBJ2-7; 7 nucleotides agree with TRBD2. J lost 0 bases, V lost 6 bases, and 11 bases had no gene match. This CDR3 is built from 16 residues. The CDR3 spells CASSEPGEGNSYEQYF. As DNA, the CDR3 is TGTGCCAGCAGCGAACCGGGGGAGGGAAACTCCTACGAGCAGTACTTC.